This T cell receptor (beta chain) came from a study of response to subunit inactivated influenza vaccine. The study, taken as a whole, reports: Authors suggested each seasonal influenza vaccination recruits few new T cells.

Only a few counts were recorded for this clonotype. Its antigen is not identified. Germline loops: CDR1 MNHEY, CDR2 SVGAGI. The CDR3 loop spans 14 amino acids. V was cut by 4 bases and J by 10 bases, with 17 bases left in between. TCRdb reprocessed the RT-PCR reads via MiXCR and lists one record per CDR3 protein. Here the sample spans about 180,000 distinct CDR3 sequences, nearly 9.5% being singletons. The receptor's source is a man aged 45-60 years who received an inactivated influenza vaccine. The chain employs TRBV6-5 and TRBJ2-1; D ambiguous. The sample in question was non-naive T cells sorted from PBMCs, obtained on the day of vaccination. CDR3 sequence reads: CASSSPYSGREQFF. The CDR3 DNA sequence: TGTGCCAGCAGTTCCCCCTATTCGGGCAGAGAGCAGTTCTTC.